In this sample, the clone carrying this T cell receptor beta chain turned up many times. The antigen remains unidentified. It was patients with CD8+CD57+ cell expansion by flow cytometry who were chosen for sequencing. A severe acquired aplastic anemia diagnosis applied to all patients. This CDR3 is 13 amino acids long. The V and J ends lost 7 bases and 5 bases respectively, with 14 bases between them. This sample stems from a study of CD8+CD57+ T cells in acquired aplastic anemia. Study-level background: Sorted CD4+ and CD8+ cells yielded about 3 ug of DNA on average.

Researchers used genomic DNA as the template to profile TCR beta VDJ and CDR3. One entry per CDR3 protein results from TCRdb running MiXCR on the reads. The table lists around 150,000 distinct CDR3 sequences, 48% of them singletons, with about 30% in the top ten. Study observations and caveats: CD8+ Simpson's diversity did not differ significantly between patients and controls. Patients shared some 29 CD8+ CDR3 sequences with controls.

The sequencing input was sorted CD4+, CD8+, or CD8+CD57+ T cells (not recorded which) from PBMCs. The chain links TRBV12-3 or TRBV12-4 to TRBJ1-1; no reliable D call. The sequence was collected from a human donor with aplastic anemia. The CDR3 DNA reads TGTGCCAGCACCGAAGGGCGCACGACTGAAGCTTTCTTT. This translates into CASTEGRTTEAFF.